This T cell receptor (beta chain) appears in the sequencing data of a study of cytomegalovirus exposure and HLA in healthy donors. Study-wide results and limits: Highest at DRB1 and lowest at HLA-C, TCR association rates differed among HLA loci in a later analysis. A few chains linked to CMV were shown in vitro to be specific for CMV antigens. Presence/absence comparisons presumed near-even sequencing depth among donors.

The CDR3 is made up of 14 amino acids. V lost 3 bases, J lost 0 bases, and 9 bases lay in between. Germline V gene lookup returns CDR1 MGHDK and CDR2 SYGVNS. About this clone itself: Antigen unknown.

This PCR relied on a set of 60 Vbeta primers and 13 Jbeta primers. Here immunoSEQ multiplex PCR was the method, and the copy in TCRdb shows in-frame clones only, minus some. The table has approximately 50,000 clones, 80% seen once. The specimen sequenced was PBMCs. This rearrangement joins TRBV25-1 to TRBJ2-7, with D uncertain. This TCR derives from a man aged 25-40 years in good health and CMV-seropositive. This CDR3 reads CASSDHSLSYEQYF. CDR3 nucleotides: TGTGCCAGCAGTGATCACAGCCTCTCCTACGAGCAGTACTTC.